This TCR beta chain was obtained from a study of OX40 agonist ivuxolimab in advanced cancers. Some background on the complete study: Ivuxolimab was an agonistic, fully human IgG2 monoclonal antibody directed against OX40 (CD134), a costimulatory receptor. Of the roughly 54 dose-escalation patients, hepatocellular carcinoma was present in around 19, melanoma in some 15, renal cell carcinoma in 9 and head and neck cancer in 9. The paper covers the monotherapy dose-escalation part of the phase I ivuxolimab trial, which included N ≈ 57 patients. Intravenous ivuxolimab was administered to patients every 2 weeks at six dose levels: 0.01, 0.1, 0.3, 1.5, 3 and 10 mg/kg. The purpose of peripheral TCRbeta sequencing was to test whether ivuxolimab changed TCR sequence diversity and led to clonal T-cell expansion. Prior anti-PD-1, anti-PD-L1 or anti-CTLA-4 therapy was permitted, and approximately 40% of dose-escalation patients had received checkpoint inhibitors. Partial responses occurred in three dose-escalation patients, of whom one had hepatocellular carcinoma and two had cutaneous melanoma. The dose-escalation cohort was around 84% male with a mean age of about 54 years, ranging from about 23 to 85. What the work shows at the level of the full study, not this receptor alone: Clonal expansion of both CD4+ and CD8+ blood T cells was observed from baseline to week 6 at doses 0.1 to 3.0 mg/kg. Partial responders in the 0.1-3.0 mg/kg groups had among the lowest normalized peripheral clonal expansion, especially among CD8+ T cells. Low levels of normalized T-cell clonal expansion were also shown by some nonresponding patients. The antigen specificity of the clonally expanded peripheral T cells was not determined. After ivuxolimab, CD8+ T cells had more expanded clones than CD4+ T cells on average.

The trial excluded patients who had a history of autoimmune disease or were on systemic immunosuppression. Peripheral blood for TCR sequencing was drawn from every dose cohort at baseline, at cycle 4 day 1 and at cycle 7 day 1. Samples were obtained from an open-label, multicenter, first-in-human phase I dose-escalation trial of ivuxolimab. The trial enrolled adults with locally advanced or metastatic head and neck squamous cell, hepatocellular, melanoma or renal cell carcinoma. CD4+ and CD8+ T cells were sorted separately from peripheral blood before TCR sequencing. As to this clone: It lacks a known antigen. One base away there is no much larger clone; base qualities are not given.

For sequencing of the TCRbeta CDR3 region, genomic DNA was extracted from the sorted cells. The immunoSEQ Assay was used for sequencing of TCRbeta CDR3 regions. TCRdb limited this immuneACCESS table to in-frame rearrangements with V and J called. A share of clones is missing; checked studies link under half to unresolved V genes, and the rest is unexplained. This sample is represented by some 74,000 clones; 82% of them were singletons. 5% of the sample lies in the top ten. According to the germline V gene, CDR1 reads SGDLS and CDR2 reads YYNGEE. Trimming accounts for 5 bases at V and 3 bases at J, while the number of junction bases matched to no gene is 10. From the cysteine through the phenylalanine, the CDR3 covers 17 amino acids. The sequence is cut down to CDR3 DNA, 51 bases in frame from base 1.

Rearrangement joined TRBV9 to TRBJ2-1, with 11 bases matching TRBD2. The TCR sequence derives from an adult with an advanced solid tumor such as melanoma, head and neck, liver or kidney cancer. The sample was CD4+ or CD8+ T cells sorted from blood, taken in a trial of the OX40 agonist ivuxolimab. CDR3 protein: CASSETLTSGGYNEQFF. The nucleotide sequence is TGTGCCAGCAGTGAGACCTTAACTAGCGGGGGCTACAATGAGCAGTTCTTC.